Listed here are 27 T cell receptor beta chains from one sample, sequenced in a study of T cells in Graves' hyperthyroidism and ophthalmopathy. Amplification yielded TCR beta CDR3 regions, with RNA transcripts as the source. HTBI primers drove first-round RT-PCR of the TCR CDR3. Each CDR3 protein is one row after TCRdb ran MiXCR on the multiplex PCR reads. Of roughly 570,000 distinct CDR3 sequences in the sample, around 14% were seen once. The sample comprised blood. These receptors were obtained from a woman aged 25 to 39 with Graves' hyperthyroidism.

This clonotype was detected only once. The rearrangement joins TRBV5-1 to TRBJ2-1; no reliable D call. The germline V gene encodes CDR1 SGHRS and CDR2 YFSETQ. Trimming pared 4 bases from V and 4 bases from J, leaving 15 bases between. This CDR3 comprises 15 residues. CDR3 in amino acids: CASSPLGGPYNEQFF. Here the CDR3 DNA reads TGCGCCAGCAGCCCCCTGGGCGGACCTTACAATGAGCAGTTCTTC.

This clonotype was observed at least ten times. This chain uses TRBV7-8 with TRBJ2-5; 10 bases are shared with TRBD2. Germline V CDR1 and CDR2: SGHVS, FQNEAQ. The J segment lost 1 base and the V segment lost 1 base, leaving 6 bases of the junction unmatched. This CDR3 has 17 amino acids. The CDR3 region is CASSLGPSGGSQETQYF. The CDR3, as DNA: TGTGCCAGCAGCTTAGGGCCTAGCGGGGGATCCCAAGAGACCCAGTACTTC. Complete variable domain (other parts from reference TRBV7-8 and TRBJ2-5): GAGVSQSPRYKVAKRGQDVALRCDPISGHVSLFWYQQALGQGPEFLTYFQNEAQLDKSGLPSDRFFAERPEGSVSTLKIQRTQQEDSAVYLCASSLGPSGGSQETQYFGPGTRLLVL.

This clonotype has a count of ten or more. The chain employs TRBV6-1 and TRBJ1-1; D remains unclear. This CDR3 region has 13 residues. Germline CDR1 reads MNHNS; CDR2 reads SASEGT. V shed 6 bases and J shed 2 bases, with 10 bases lying between them. The CDR3: CASRLQRNTEAFF. CDR3 in DNA: TGTGCCAGCAGACTACAGAGAAACACTGAAGCTTTCTTT.

This clonotype was found many times. The genes are TRBV7-9 and TRBJ2-1, with 11 bases that match TRBD2. J was trimmed by 7 bases and V by 5 bases; bases with no gene match: 22. Germline values: CDR1 SEHNR, CDR2 FQNEAQ (reference sequence). This CDR3 region has 20 residues. For the CDR3, the DNA is TGTGCCAGCAGCAGAGTAGCGGGAGGGGCGGCGGGCGCGGAAAGTAATGAGCAGTTCTTC. This sequence encodes CASSRVAGGAAGAESNEQFF.

Many counts were recorded for this clonotype. The chain carries TRBV7-2 and TRBJ2-1, with no clear D. Trimming stripped 2 bases from V and 9 bases from J, with 8 bases between. Germline assignment: CDR1 SGHTA and CDR2 FQGNSA. This CDR3 spans 12 amino acids. CDR3 bases: TGTGCCAGCAGCTTAAGCGTAGGTGAGCAGTTCTTC. Protein: CASSLSVGEQFF.

The V and J genes are TRBV7-3 and TRBJ1-1, with D possibly matching TRBD1 (5 bases). V was trimmed by 5 bases and J by 5 bases, leaving 15 bases between them. Germline loops: CDR1 SGHTA, CDR2 FQGTGA. The CDR3 sequence is 14 residues long. The CDR3 reads CASSPLAAGTEAFF. The CDR3 DNA follows: TGTGCCAGCAGCCCCCTCGCGGCAGGGACTGAAGCTTTCTTT.

This clonotype was observed many times. V and J are TRBV20-1 and TRBJ2-1, with TRBD1 matching over 11 bases. This CDR3 comprises 15 residues. CDR1 DFQATT and CDR2 SNEGSKA come from the germline V gene (reference sequence). With V trimmed by 6 bases and J by 2 bases, 6 bases remained unmatched. CDR3 sequence: CSALPGQGAYNEQFF. The DNA for the CDR3 is TGCAGTGCGCTTCCGGGACAGGGGGCCTACAATGAGCAGTTCTTC.

In its sample, this clonotype was seen a few times. This chain joins TRBV20-1 and TRBJ2-3; 8 nucleotides agree with TRBD1. V lost 8 bases, J lost 2 bases, and 9 bases stayed unmatched. There are 14 residues in the CDR3. The germline V gene has CDR1 DFQATT and CDR2 SNEGSKA (reference sequence). CDR3 nucleotide sequence: TGCAGTTCGATGACAGGGGCGAACACAGATACGCAGTATTTT. This translates into CSSMTGANTDTQYF.

Only a few counts were recorded for this clonotype. This chain joins TRBV10-3 and TRBJ1-1, with a possible D match to TRBD1 (5 bases). Looked up from germline, CDR1 is ENHRY and CDR2 is SYGVKD. This CDR3 is built from 13 residues. V was clipped by 8 bases and J by 1 base, with 11 bases between them. The CDR3 DNA is TGTGCCATCCGTCCGGGGGAGAACACTGAAGCTTTCTTT. Translating gives CAIRPGENTEAFF.

This clonotype was observed at least ten times. The gene calls are TRBV29-1 and TRBJ2-3; D is unresolved. The CDR3 consists of 13 residues. Germline lookup yields CDR1 SQVTM and CDR2 ANQGSEA. V gave up 4 bases and J gave up 2 bases, with 10 bases separating them. CDR3 coding DNA: TGCAGCGTTGGGTCAGTGCTCACAGATACGCAGTATTTT. As protein: CSVGSVLTDTQYF.

Note on this clonotype: This may arise from a read error, as a much more abundant clone is one base away. The chain combines TRBV14 with TRBJ2-7; tentative D call: TRBD2 (6 bases). Per the germline V gene, CDR1 is SGHDN and CDR2 is FVKESK. The CDR3 loop spans 15 amino acids. The DNA of the CDR3 is TGTGCCAGCAGCCAAGATCCGGGGGACTCCTTCGAGCAGTACTTC. It codes for CASSQDPGDSFEQYF. The variable domain in full, with the rest retrieved from reference TRBV14 and TRBJ2-7, is EAGVTQFPSHSVIEKGQTVTLRCDPISGHDNLYWYRRVMGKEIKFLLHFVKESKQDESGMPNNRFLAERTGGTYSTLKVQPAELEDSGVYFCASSQDPGDSFEQYFGPGTRLTVT.

This clonotype was counted a few times. The rearrangement joins TRBV6-1 to TRBJ2-7; TRBD1 agrees at 7 bases. The CDR3 totals 12 residues. The V gene's germline CDR1 is MNHNS and CDR2 SASEGT. J was trimmed by 6 bases and V by 5 bases; bases with no gene match: 4. In DNA form, the CDR3 reads TGTGCCAGCAGTTTGGACAGGTCCGAGCAGTACTTC. It codes for CASSLDRSEQYF.

V is TRBV6-1 and J is TRBJ1-2, with D hard to call. The CDR3 has 12 residues. Germline V gene data show CDR1 as MNHNS and CDR2 as SASEGT. Trimming removed 4 bases from V and 8 bases from J, with 11 bases in between. Here the CDR3 DNA reads TGTGCCAGCAGTGGACCAGGCCGGGGCTACACCTTC. This codes for CASSGPGRGYTF.

This clonotype was recorded many times. The V gene is TRBV7-9, the J gene TRBJ2-3; D is possibly TRBD2 (7 bases). The CDR3 has 15 residues. The germline gives CDR1 SEHNR, CDR2 FQNEAQ (reference sequence). The V and J ends lost 4 bases and 3 bases respectively, with 14 bases between them. The CDR3 loop reads CASSSRGRETDTQYF. The CDR3 DNA reads as TGTGCCAGCAGCTCCCGGGGGCGGGAGACAGATACGCAGTATTTT.

This clonotype appeared a few times. The chain is built from TRBV7-3 and TRBJ2-7; the match to TRBD2 covers 12 bases. With V trimmed by 5 bases and J by 5 bases, 7 bases remained unmatched. The CDR3 consists of 15 residues. Germline-derived CDR1 and CDR2 are SGHTA and FQGTGA. CDR3: CASSLRTSGIDEQYF. The CDR3, as DNA: TGTGCCAGCAGCCTAAGGACTAGCGGGATCGACGAGCAGTACTTC.

This clonotype was seen at least ten times. The rearrangement uses TRBV28 and TRBJ1-5; D call uncertain. Germline loops: CDR1 MDHEN, CDR2 SYDVKM. Trimming cost V 7 bases and J 7 bases, with 11 bases left between them. This CDR3 has 12 residues. The CDR3 region is CASTSQDQPQHF. The CDR3 DNA reads as TGTGCCAGCACCTCCCAGGACCAGCCCCAGCATTTT. Looking up the rest from reference TRBV28 and TRBJ1-5 gives the full variable domain: DVKVTQSSRYLVKRTGEKVFLECVQDMDHENMFWYRQDPGLGLRLIYFSYDVKMKEKGDIPEGYSVSREKKERFSLILESASTNQTSMYLCASTSQDQPQHFGDGTRLSIL.

This clonotype was recorded at least ten times. The gene calls are TRBV3-1 and TRBJ2-1; D is perhaps TRBD1 or TRBD2 (5 bases each). Germline lookup yields CDR1 LGHDT and CDR2 YNNKEL (reference sequence). V gave up 4 bases and J gave up 4 bases, with 14 bases separating them. The CDR3 covers 15 residues. The CDR3 loop reads CASSLLGTTYNEQFF. In DNA form, the CDR3 reads TGTGCCAGCAGCCTCCTGGGGACCACGTACAATGAGCAGTTCTTC.

As to this clonotype: Given a much more abundant clone one base away, this may be a read error. V usage is TRBV4-1 and J usage is TRBJ1-1; D is unresolved. Looked up from germline, CDR1 is MGHRA and CDR2 is YSYEKL. CDR3 size: 13 residues. The CDR3: CASCQEYHVEAFF. Written as DNA, the CDR3 is TGCGCCAGCTGCCAAGAGTATCACGTTGAAGCTTTCTTT.

This clonotype was seen ten or more times. The genes are TRBV28 and TRBJ1-2, with a possible D match to TRBD1 (5 bases). Trimming left V 1 base short and J 3 bases short, with 9 bases between. Germline loops: CDR1 MDHEN, CDR2 SYDVKM. The CDR3 covers 14 residues. The CDR3 sequence is CASSLYGGYYGYTF. In DNA, the CDR3 is TGTGCCAGCAGTTTATACGGGGGGTACTATGGCTACACCTTC.

The DNA for the CDR3 is TGTGCCAGCAGCGAGCCGGGCGGACAGGGTGGTGAGCAGTTCTTC. Translated: CASSEPGGQGGEQFF. The rearrangement joins TRBV9 to TRBJ2-1, with 8 nucleotides matching TRBD1. The CDR3 loop spans 15 amino acids. Losses at the gene ends were 3 bases for V and 9 bases for J; bases not matched to a gene: 11. The germline CDR1 and CDR2 sequences are SGDLS and YYNGEE.

This clonotype has a handful of counts. The chain is built from TRBV5-5 and TRBJ2-4; D tentatively reads TRBD1 or TRBD2 (5 bases each). CDR1 and CDR2 from the germline V gene are SGHKS and YYEKEE (reference sequence). The V end was cut by 3 bases, the J end by 11 bases, with 24 bases between. The length of the CDR3 is 16 residues. Here the CDR3 reads CASSSGPGASIHVQYF. The CDR3 coding sequence is TGTGCCAGCAGCTCGGGACCCGGGGCCTCAATTCACGTTCAGTACTTC.

The rearrangement uses TRBV4-1 and TRBJ2-5; 15 bases align to TRBD2. Germline CDR1 is MGHRA and CDR2 is YSYEKL. Losses at the gene ends were 6 bases for V and 4 bases for J; bases not matched to a gene: 12. The CDR3 is 18 residues long. The CDR3 sequence is CASSFGRTSGRALETQYF. CDR3 coding DNA: TGCGCCAGCAGTTTCGGACGGACTAGCGGGAGGGCCCTAGAGACCCAGTACTTC.

At least ten counts were recorded for this clonotype. The chain has TRBV7-9 and TRBJ2-7, with unresolved D. Germline-derived CDR1 and CDR2 are SEHNR and FQNEAQ (reference sequence). The CDR3 runs to 13 residues. Trimming cost V 5 bases and J 5 bases, with 13 bases left between them. Here the CDR3 DNA reads TGTGCCAGCAGCCCACGGTGGGGAAACGAGCAGTACTTC. Encoded protein: CASSPRWGNEQYF.

The chain joins TRBV4-1 to TRBJ1-1; D is ambiguous. Germline CDR1 is MGHRA and CDR2 is YSYEKL. This CDR3 has 15 residues. Trimming took 3 bases from V and 2 from J, leaving 13 bases between them. The CDR3 bases are TGCGCCAGCAGCCATCCCAGTGGGATCAACACTGAAGCTTTCTTT. This gives the protein CASSHPSGINTEAFF.

The chain joins TRBV7-9 to TRBJ2-3; 10 nucleotides align to TRBD1. The CDR3 runs to 15 residues. CDR1 and CDR2 from the germline V gene are SEHNR and FQNEAQ (reference sequence). V was clipped by 6 bases and J by 4 bases; unmatched bases: 7. CDR3 DNA: TGTGCCAGCAGAGCGGGACAGGGGAGGGCAGATACGCAGTATTTT. It yields the protein CASRAGQGRADTQYF.

The chain couples TRBV20-1 to TRBJ2-1; D assignment may be TRBD1 or TRBD2 (5 bases each). This CDR3 contains 15 residues. The ends were cut back, 6 bases at V and 7 bases at J, with 22 bases in the middle. The germline gives CDR1 DFQATT, CDR2 SNEGSKA (reference sequence). Written as DNA, the CDR3 is TGCAGTGCGGAAGCCGGGACCAAGCCGGGGAATGAGCAGTTCTTC. Amino acid sequence: CSAEAGTKPGNEQFF.

This clonotype has ten or more counts. The rearrangement joins TRBV11-3 to TRBJ2-7; 13 bases fit TRBD2. The germline CDR1 and CDR2 sequences are SGHNT and YENEEA. J gave up 4 bases and V 4 bases, and 4 bases lay outside the gene matches. CDR3 size: 15 residues. In DNA form, the CDR3 reads TGTGCCAGCAGCTCTGGGACTAGCGGGATGTACGAGCAGTACTTC. Its protein is CASSSGTSGMYEQYF.